The next 8 T cell receptor beta chains were all read from a single sample in a study of blood T cell repertoires in COVID-19. Clones were read by immunoSEQ multiplex PCR, and TCRdb kept only the in-frame ones, dropping some. The table has about 150,000 clones, 75% to 90% seen once. Sequenced sample: peripheral blood. The source of these receptors is a woman in her sixties or seventies with active or convalescent COVID-19.

The chain recombines TRBV3-1 (or the pseudogene TRBV3-2) with TRBJ1-6, with 10 bases matching TRBD1. With V trimmed by 1 base and J by 0 bases, 3 bases remained unmatched. CDR1 and CDR2 (germline): LGHDT, YNNKEL (reference sequence). CDR3 length equals 18 residues. CDR3 amino acids: CASSQGTGGNSYNSPLHF. The CDR3 bases are TGTGCCAGCAGCCAAGGGACAGGGGGGAACTCCTATAATTCACCCCTCCACTTT.

This clone was seen a single time. The rearrangement joins TRBV19 to TRBJ2-6; 9 bases fit TRBD2. Looked up from germline, CDR1 is LNHDA and CDR2 is SQIVND (reference sequence). The CDR3 runs to 16 residues. V lost 7 bases and J lost 0; bases outside the gene matches: 4. CDR3 sequence: CASTAGGYSGANVLTF. In nucleotides, the CDR3 is TGTGCCAGTACAGCGGGGGGCTACTCTGGGGCCAACGTCCTGACTTTC.

The chain has TRBV2 and TRBJ1-4, with TRBD1 as a possible D gene (6 bases). The CDR3 loop spans 16 amino acids. Trimming took 2 bases from V and 5 from J, leaving 15 bases between them. Per the germline V gene, CDR1 is SNHLY and CDR2 is FYNNEI. The CDR3 DNA reads as TGTGCCAGCAGTGAATTGGGGGCCAAATTGAATGAAAAACTGTTTTTT. It codes for CASSELGAKLNEKLFF.

This rearrangement joins TRBV4-3 to TRBJ1-2; D is unresolved. The CDR3 extends over 12 amino acids. Trimming left V 4 bases short and J 5 bases short, with 8 bases between. From germline, CDR1 is LGHNA and CDR2 YSLEER. The chain's CDR3 is CASSPNGYGYTF. The CDR3 nucleotides are TGCGCCAGCAGCCCGAACGGGTATGGCTACACCTTC.

J is TRBJ1-5 and V is TRBV6-2 or TRBV6-3, with 11 nucleotides matching TRBD1. V gave up 5 bases and J gave up 6 bases; unmatched junction bases: 9. The CDR3 is made up of 16 amino acids. The V gene's germline CDR1 is MNHEY and CDR2 SVGEGT. CDR3 region: CASSKGQGAFGQPQHF. As DNA, the CDR3 is TGTGCCAGCAGTAAAGGACAGGGGGCATTCGGTCAGCCCCAGCATTTT.

V gene TRBV6-4 combines with J gene TRBJ1-5; 7 nucleotides line up with TRBD1. Germline CDR1 reads MRHNA; CDR2 reads SNTAGT. The CDR3 has 16 residues. After removal of 0 bases from V and 4 bases from J, the junction contained 6 bases not matched to a gene. The CDR3 here is CASSDSRAGGNQPQHF. The DNA for the CDR3 is TGTGCCAGCAGTGACTCGAGGGCAGGGGGAAATCAGCCCCAGCATTTT.

J is TRBJ2-3 and V is TRBV16; 8 bases fit TRBD2. The J segment lost 5 bases and the V segment lost 3 bases, leaving 7 bases of the junction unmatched. This CDR3 has 15 amino acids. Germline V gene lookup returns CDR1 KGHSY and CDR2 FQNENV. The CDR3 protein is CASSQERGLGDTQYF. In DNA form, the CDR3 reads TGTGCCAGCAGCCAGGAGCGGGGGCTTGGAGATACGCAGTATTTT.

The chain couples TRBV11-2 to TRBJ1-1; a weak D match, TRBD1 (5 bases). Trimming took off 1 base at V and 11 bases at J, with 14 bases between the two ends. The length of the CDR3 is 13 residues. Per the germline V gene, CDR1 is SGHAT and CDR2 is FQNNGV. CDR3 coding DNA: TGTGCCAGCAGCTTAGGCGACAGTATTTCGGCTTTCTTT. This encodes CASSLGDSISAFF.